These 29 T cell receptor beta chains originate from one sample sequenced in a study of T cell responses to AZD1222 COVID-19 vaccine. The assay was immunoSEQ multiplex PCR, and TCRdb's table has in-frame clones only and misses some. The sample has roughly 120,000 clones, roughly 85% seen once. The starting material was peripheral blood, obtained on day 0 of AZD1222 vaccination. The receptor set was obtained from an adult in good health.

The chain recombines TRBV2 with TRBJ1-4; D remains ambiguous. The germline V and J ends were trimmed by 6 bases and 0 bases, with 8 bases remaining between them. The CDR3 has 14 residues. Looked up from germline, CDR1 is SNHLY and CDR2 is FYNNEI. The CDR3 here is CASRRQPTNEKLFF. CDR3 DNA: TGTGCCAGCAGACGACAACCAACTAATGAAAAACTGTTTTTT.

The chain is built from TRBV5-1 and TRBJ2-1, with TRBD2 as a possible D gene (5 bases). The ends were cut back, 0 bases at V and 7 bases at J, with 8 bases in the middle. The CDR3 totals 13 residues. CDR1 and CDR2 (germline): SGHRS, YFSETQ. For the CDR3, the DNA is TGCGCCAGCAGCTTGGGGGTAGCGAATGAGCAGTTCTTC. It is translated as CASSLGVANEQFF.

The chain joins TRBV19 to TRBJ2-7, with 9 nucleotides matching TRBD1. Germline loops: CDR1 LNHDA, CDR2 SQIVND (reference sequence). The CDR3 has 13 residues. Losses at the gene ends were 10 bases for V and 5 bases for J; bases not matched to a gene: 9. The CDR3 protein is CATRVTGGDEQYF. The CDR3 DNA sequence: TGTGCCACTAGGGTGACAGGGGGGGACGAGCAGTACTTC.

This clone showed up just a few times. This chain uses TRBV5-6 with TRBJ2-5, with unresolved D. This CDR3 has 16 residues. The ends were cut back, 2 bases at V and 2 bases at J, with 16 bases in the middle. From germline, CDR1 is SGHDT and CDR2 YYEEEE. CDR3 sequence: CASSLGPRRRQETQYF. CDR3 nucleotides: TGTGCCAGCAGCTTAGGGCCTCGGAGAAGACAAGAGACCCAGTACTTC.

The chain carries TRBV7-3 and TRBJ1-3; D unclear. CDR3 length equals 15 residues. Per the germline V gene, CDR1 is SGHTA and CDR2 is FQGTGA. V dropped 2 bases and J dropped 0 bases, with 8 bases sitting between them. The CDR3 spells CASSLSGASGNTIYF. The CDR3 coding sequence is TGTGCCAGCAGCTTATCGGGCGCCTCTGGAAACACCATATATTTT.

This clone was found a few times. The chain has TRBV7-8 and TRBJ2-2; D call uncertain. The V and J ends lost 5 bases and 7 bases respectively, with 17 bases between them. Germline lookup yields CDR1 SGHVS and CDR2 FQNEAQ. The CDR3 covers 15 residues. The CDR3 here is CASSPPIIVGGELFF. The CDR3 nucleotides are TGTGCCAGCAGCCCCCCGATAATAGTCGGCGGGGAGCTGTTTTTT. Variable domain in full (rest from reference TRBV7-8 and TRBJ2-2): GAGVSQSPRYKVAKRGQDVALRCDPISGHVSLFWYQQALGQGPEFLTYFQNEAQLDKSGLPSDRFFAERPEGSVSTLKIQRTQQEDSAVYLCASSPPIIVGGELFFGEGSRLTVL.

The chain couples TRBV10-1 to TRBJ2-7; D remains ambiguous. CDR1 and CDR2 from the germline V gene are WNHNN and SYGVQD (reference sequence). Trimming stripped 3 bases from V and 2 bases from J, with 11 bases between. The CDR3 is 14 residues long. Written as DNA, the CDR3 is TGCGCCAGCAGTGATATGGCCAGAACCTACGAGCAGTACTTC. Its protein is CASSDMARTYEQYF.

CDR3 loop: CASQMGGRRREAFF. DNA of the CDR3: TGTGCCAGCCAGATGGGTGGGCGCCGGAGAGAAGCTTTCTTT. The chain couples TRBV7-9 to TRBJ1-1; D is unresolved. Germline CDR1 and CDR2: SEHNR and FQNEAQ (reference sequence). V lost 8 bases to trimming and J lost 8 bases, with 21 bases between them. CDR3 length: 14 amino acids.

The rearrangement links TRBV18 to TRBJ1-1; tentative D call: TRBD1 (5 bases). Germline CDR1 and CDR2: KGHSH and LQKENI. Trimming took 3 bases from V and 2 from J, leaving 13 bases between them. The CDR3 consists of 15 residues. The chain's CDR3 is CASSPGTAGNTEAFF. CDR3 nucleotide sequence: TGTGCCAGCTCACCCGGGACGGCAGGCAACACTGAAGCTTTCTTT.

The CDR3 loop reads CASSQVDGNEQFF. In DNA form, the CDR3 reads TGTGCCAGCAGCCAAGTCGACGGAAATGAGCAGTTCTTC. V and J are TRBV3-1 (or the pseudogene TRBV3-2) and TRBJ2-1; D is unresolved. V was clipped by 1 base and J by 7 bases, with 8 bases between them. Germline V gene sequence: CDR1 LGHDT, CDR2 YNNKEL (reference sequence). This CDR3 comprises 13 residues.

J is TRBJ1-5 and V is TRBV6-5, with D perhaps matching TRBD1 (5 bases). The germline V gene encodes CDR1 MNHEY and CDR2 SVGAGI. The CDR3 consists of 14 residues. The V gene lost 3 bases and the J gene lost 6 bases, with 12 bases spanning the gap. The CDR3, as DNA: TGTGCCAGCAGTTATCCGGGACGGGTTCAGCCCCAGCATTTT. Translation gives CASSYPGRVQPQHF.

This rearrangement joins TRBV6-4 to TRBJ1-2; 9 positions agree with TRBD1. From germline, CDR1 is MRHNA and CDR2 SNTAGT. This CDR3 has 15 amino acids. After removal of 3 bases from V and 6 bases from J, the junction contained 8 bases not matched to a gene. CDR3 sequence: CASSERTGGLHGYTF. Here the CDR3 DNA reads TGTGCCAGCAGTGAGCGTACAGGGGGCTTGCATGGCTACACCTTC.

The chain links TRBV10-2 to TRBJ2-1; 11 bases line up with TRBD2. This CDR3 region has 14 residues. The V segment lost 5 bases and the J segment 8 bases; nucleotides outside the gene matches: 5. Germline V gene data show CDR1 as WSHSY and CDR2 as SAAADI. The chain's CDR3 is CASSTSGGLYEQFF. CDR3 nucleotides: TGCGCCAGCAGTACTAGCGGGGGTTTGTATGAGCAGTTCTTC.

The V gene is TRBV4-2, the J gene TRBJ1-2; D is uncertain. CDR1 is LGHNA, CDR2 YNFKEQ, per germline. Between the trimmed V and J ends, which lost 0 bases and 8 bases, there was a span of 13 bases. This CDR3 is 14 amino acids long. The CDR3 DNA reads TGTGCCAGCAGCCAAGATTTGGGTTTAGGAGGCTACACCTTC. Its translation: CASSQDLGLGGYTF.

The CDR3 sequence is CASSPAAEAFF. CDR3 DNA sequence: TGTGCCAGCTCACCCGCAGCTGAAGCTTTCTTT. The J gene is TRBJ1-1, the V gene TRBV18; no clear D gene. Trimming cost V 3 bases and J 6 bases, with 5 bases left between them. Germline V lookup: CDR1 KGHSH, CDR2 LQKENI. The CDR3 has 11 residues.

The V and J genes are TRBV4-1 and TRBJ2-7; 7 bases align to TRBD2. The CDR3 loop spans 14 amino acids. Germline CDR1 and CDR2: MGHRA and YSYEKL. J gave up 7 bases and V 0 bases, and 6 bases lay outside the gene matches. CDR3 loop: CASSQELALGEQYF. The CDR3 DNA is TGCGCCAGCAGCCAAGAACTAGCGTTGGGGGAGCAGTACTTC.

V usage is TRBV18 and J usage is TRBJ2-7; 8 positions match TRBD2. The CDR3 runs to 15 residues. With V trimmed by 2 bases and J by 5 bases, 8 bases remained unmatched. The germline CDR1 and CDR2 sequences are KGHSH and LQKENI. CDR3 amino acids: CASSPFGAGEDEQYF. The CDR3 nucleotides read TGTGCCAGCTCACCATTCGGAGCGGGAGAGGACGAGCAGTACTTC.

This sequence joins TRBV30 and TRBJ1-1, with 8 bases fitting TRBD1. Germline values: CDR1 GTSNPN, CDR2 SVGIG (reference sequence). The CDR3 contains 13 residues. With 4 bases clipped from V and 10 bases from J, the junction kept 11 bases outside the gene matches. CDR3 bases: TGTGCCTGGACGCCGAACTACAGGGGGGGAGCTTTCTTT. Translating it yields CAWTPNYRGGAFF. Filled out from reference TRBV30 and TRBJ1-1, the complete variable domain reads SQTIHQWPATLVQPVGSPLSLECTVEGTSNPNLYWYRQAAGRGLQLLFYSVGIGQISSEVPQNLSASRPQDRQFILSSKKLLLSDSGFYLCAWTPNYRGGAFFGQGTRLTVV.

The V call is TRBV5-5, the J call TRBJ2-7; 9 nucleotides align to TRBD1. The ends lost 5 bases at V and 7 bases at J; junction bases unmatched: 13. Germline V CDR1 and CDR2: SGHKS, YYEKEE (reference sequence). This CDR3 comprises 15 residues. The CDR3 nucleotides are TGTGCCAGCAGTTTCGGACAGGGGCTTTTAAGGGAGCAGTACTTC. Translation gives CASSFGQGLLREQYF.

The chain joins TRBV19 to TRBJ2-1; D call uncertain. This CDR3 has 14 amino acids. Germline loops: CDR1 LNHDA, CDR2 SQIVND (reference sequence). The germline V and J ends were trimmed by 7 bases and 2 bases, with 12 bases remaining between them. The CDR3 region is CASNWGKTYNEQFF. In DNA, the CDR3 is TGTGCCAGTAACTGGGGTAAAACCTACAATGAGCAGTTCTTC.

This clone showed up just a few times. The chain has TRBV5-4 and TRBJ1-2; D unclear. Trimming took 1 base from V and 6 from J, leaving 7 bases between them. The germline V gene encodes CDR1 SGHNT and CDR2 YYREEE (reference sequence). CDR3 length: 12 amino acids. The CDR3 region has the DNA TGTGCCAGCAGCTTGCGGGGAAATGGCTACACCTTC. Protein sequence: CASSLRGNGYTF. Supplemented by reference TRBV5-4 and TRBJ1-2, the full variable domain reads ETGVTQSPTHLIKTRGQQVTLRCSSQSGHNTVSWYQQALGQGPQFIFQYYREEENGRGNFPPRFSGLQFPNYSSELNVNALELDDSALYLCASSLRGNGYTFGSGTRLTVV.

This clone was seen once. The chain carries TRBV4-1 and TRBJ1-4, with a tentative D call TRBD1 (5 bases). CDR1 MGHRA and CDR2 YSYEKL come from the germline V gene. Trimming took off 7 bases at V and 5 bases at J, with 17 bases between the two ends. The CDR3 covers 15 residues. CDR3 nucleotide sequence: TGCGCCAGCACCAACACCGGGACGGAGAATGAAAAACTGTTTTTT. Translating gives CASTNTGTENEKLFF.

The chain joins TRBV11-3 to TRBJ2-2; 10 nucleotides match TRBD2. The V and J ends lost 5 bases and 6 bases, in that order; junction bases with no gene match: 18. CDR1 is SGHNT and CDR2 is YENEEA in the germline V gene. The CDR3 extends over 19 amino acids. CDR3 in amino acids: CASSQSRGAASGSPGELFF. The DNA of the CDR3 is TGTGCCAGCAGCCAGAGTCGGGGGGCGGCTAGCGGGAGCCCCGGGGAGCTGTTTTTT. Full variable domain (missing parts from reference TRBV11-3 and TRBJ2-2): EAGVVQSPRYKIIEKKQPVAFWCNPISGHNTLYWYLQNLGQGPELLIRYENEEAVDDSQLPKDRFSAERLKGVDSTLKIQPAELGDSAVYLCASSQSRGAASGSPGELFFGEGSRLTVL.

The chain has TRBV12-3 or TRBV12-4 and TRBJ1-2; no clear D gene. V lost 3 bases, J lost 8 bases, and 10 bases lay in between. The CDR3 runs 12 residues. The CDR3 bases are TGTGCCAGCAGTTTTGGGTGGAAAGGCTACACCTTC. Translated, it gives CASSFGWKGYTF.

This chain links TRBV11-2 with TRBJ1-1; D not resolved. The V and J ends lost 0 bases and 11 bases respectively, with 19 bases between them. This CDR3 spans 15 amino acids. The germline V gene has CDR1 SGHAT and CDR2 FQNNGV. As DNA, the CDR3 is TGTGCCAGCAGCTTAGATCGGGGTAAGGGCCTCGCTGCTTTCTTT. It yields the protein CASSLDRGKGLAAFF.

CDR3 region: CASSRDRERFEQYF. The CDR3 DNA reads TGTGCCAGCAGTCGCGACAGGGAAAGGTTCGAGCAGTACTTC. The genes are TRBV6-5 and TRBJ2-7; 7 bases are shared with TRBD1. Germline loops: CDR1 MNHEY, CDR2 SVGAGI. This CDR3 region has 14 residues. With 5 bases clipped from V and 6 bases from J, the junction kept 10 bases outside the gene matches.

The chain employs TRBV7-8 and TRBJ1-5, with D unclear. Germline V gene data show CDR1 as SGHVS and CDR2 as FQNEAQ. The CDR3 consists of 12 residues. Trimming took off 1 base at V and 5 bases at J, with 3 bases between the two ends. CDR3 residues: CASSLGDQPQHF. The CDR3 DNA is TGTGCCAGCAGCTTAGGGGATCAGCCCCAGCATTTT. Full variable domain (remainder filled in from reference TRBV7-8 and TRBJ1-5): GAGVSQSPRYKVAKRGQDVALRCDPISGHVSLFWYQQALGQGPEFLTYFQNEAQLDKSGLPSDRFFAERPEGSVSTLKIQRTQQEDSAVYLCASSLGDQPQHFGDGTRLSIL.

The rearrangement joins TRBV7-3 to TRBJ2-1; perhaps TRBD1 as D (6 bases). Germline assignment: CDR1 SGHTA and CDR2 FQGTGA. This CDR3 is built from 15 residues. V dropped 5 bases and J dropped 8 bases, with 19 bases sitting between them. For the CDR3, the DNA is TGTGCCAGCAGCCCCAGGGGTAGAGCGAGGCATGAGCAGTTCTTC. It translates to CASSPRGRARHEQFF.

This clone has only one observation. The chain has TRBV10-1 and TRBJ1-5; D remains ambiguous. Trimming pared 0 bases from V and 6 bases from J, leaving 3 bases between. Germline-derived CDR1 and CDR2 are WNHNN and SYGVQD (reference sequence). The CDR3 spans 12 residues. The CDR3 DNA follows: TGCGCCAGCAGTGAGTCGGGTCAGCCCCAGCATTTT. Residues: CASSESGQPQHF.